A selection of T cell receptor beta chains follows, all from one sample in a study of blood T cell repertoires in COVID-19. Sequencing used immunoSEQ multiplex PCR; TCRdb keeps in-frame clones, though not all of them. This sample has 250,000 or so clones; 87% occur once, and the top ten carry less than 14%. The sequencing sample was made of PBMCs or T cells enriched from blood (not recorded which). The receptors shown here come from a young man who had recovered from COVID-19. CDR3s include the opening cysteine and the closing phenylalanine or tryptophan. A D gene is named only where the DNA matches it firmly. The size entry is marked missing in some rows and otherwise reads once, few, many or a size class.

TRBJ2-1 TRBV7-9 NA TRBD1 TGTGCCAGCAGACCGGGACAGGGGGACGGTGAGCAGTTCTTC CASRPGQGDGEQFF
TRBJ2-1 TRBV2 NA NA TGTGCCAGCTTGGCGGGACTGAATGAGCAGTTCTTC CASLAGLNEQFF
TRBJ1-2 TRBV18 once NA TGTGCCAGCTCACCTAAGGCAGGGGAACTTAACTTCTATGGCTACACCTTC CASSPKAGELNFYGYTF
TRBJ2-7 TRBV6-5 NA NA TGTGCCAGCAGTTACCGAGGCCGAACTGCCTACGAGCAGTACTTC CASSYRGRTAYEQYF
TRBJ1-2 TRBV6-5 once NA TGTGCCAGCAGTTACGGGTGGCAGGAGGATGGCTACACCTTC CASSYGWQEDGYTF
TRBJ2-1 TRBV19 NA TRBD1 TGTGCCAGTAGTGGGACAGGTATCAATGAGCAGTTCTTC CASSGTGINEQFF
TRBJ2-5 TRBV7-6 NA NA TGTGCCAGCAGCCCCCCACGACGCGAGGCGGCGGGGGAGACCCAGTACTTC CASSPPRREAAGETQYF
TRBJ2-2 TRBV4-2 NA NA TGTGCCAGCAGCCAAGTGGGGGGGCGGACCGGGGAGCTGTTTTTT CASSQVGGRTGELFF
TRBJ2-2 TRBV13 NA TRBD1 TGTGCCAGCAGAAGGTCGACAGGGTTTGGTTCAGGCGGGGAGCTGTTTTTT CASRRSTGFGSGGELFF
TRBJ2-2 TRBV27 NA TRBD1 TGTGCCAGCAGAACCAGGACAGGGCGGAACACCGGGGAGCTGTTTTTT CASRTRTGRNTGELFF
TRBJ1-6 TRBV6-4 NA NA TGTGCCAGCAGTGAAAACAGAAATTCACCCCTCCACTTT CASSENRNSPLHF
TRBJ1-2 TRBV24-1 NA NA TGTGCCACCAGTGCTCCTGAGGGGCGGGAATTCTATGGCTACACCTTC CATSAPEGREFYGYTF
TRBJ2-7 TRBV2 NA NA TGTGCCAGCACCGGCTATCGACAGGGACTCTCCTACGAGCAGTACTTC CASTGYRQGLSYEQYF
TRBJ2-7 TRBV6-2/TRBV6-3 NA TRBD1 TGTGCCAGCAGCCCTCCGCCGGGACAGGGGAGTCTCTCGTACTTC CASSPPPGQGSLSYF
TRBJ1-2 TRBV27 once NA TGTGCCAGCAGTCCCCGACCGAACAGGGACTATGGCTACACCTTC CASSPRPNRDYGYTF
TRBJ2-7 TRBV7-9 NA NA TGTGCCAGCAGCTTAACCCAGGTCAACGAGCAGTACTTC CASSLTQVNEQYF
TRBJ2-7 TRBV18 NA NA TGTGCCAGCTCACCAAGCGAAAGCAGGGCCCCCAGCGAGCAGTACTTC CASSPSESRAPSEQYF
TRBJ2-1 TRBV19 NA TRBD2 TGTGCCAGTAGTCAACTAGCGGGGACCACCTACAATGAGCAGTTCTTC CASSQLAGTTYNEQFF
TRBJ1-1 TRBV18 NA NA TGTGCCAGCTCACCCCCAGACTCTGAAGCTTTCTTT CASSPPDSEAFF
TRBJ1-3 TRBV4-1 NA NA TGCGCCAGCAGCCTTTTGGCAGGTAACGTCAGGATTGGAAACACCATATATTTT CASSLLAGNVRIGNTIYF
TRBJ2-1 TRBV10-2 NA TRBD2 TGCGCCAGCATGAGGCGGGAGACTAAGTTCTTC CASMRRETKFF
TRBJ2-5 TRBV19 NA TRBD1 TGTGCCAGTAGTATCGGAGGTACGGTCCAGGGGGCCCAGTACTTC CASSIGGTVQGAQYF
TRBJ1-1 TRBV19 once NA TGTGCCAGTATCAAGGGGATGAACACTGAAGCTTTCTTT CASIKGMNTEAFF
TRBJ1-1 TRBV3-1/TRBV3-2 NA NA TGTGCCAGCAGCCAATACGCGGGAGCCACTGAAGCTTTCTTT CASSQYAGATEAFF
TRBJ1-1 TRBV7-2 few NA TGTGCCAGCAGCTTACGGCGGCTGGGGGGGGCCGGGACTGAAGCTTTCTTT CASSLRRLGGAGTEAFF
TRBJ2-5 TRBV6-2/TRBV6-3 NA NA TGTGCCAGCAGTTTCCTGGGGGGGGCACGCCAAGAGACCCAGTACTTC CASSFLGGARQETQYF
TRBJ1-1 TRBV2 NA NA TGTGCCAGCCGCAGCACTGAAGCTTTCTTT CASRSTEAFF
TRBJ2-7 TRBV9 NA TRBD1 TGTGCCAGCAGCGCCGGGACAGGAACCTACGAGCAGTACTTC CASSAGTGTYEQYF
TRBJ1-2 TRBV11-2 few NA TGTGCCAGCAGCCGCCCAGGGATTAGGGGCTACACCTTC CASSRPGIRGYTF
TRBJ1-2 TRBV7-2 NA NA TGTGCCAGCAGCCGCGGACAATGGACTAACTATGGCTACACCTTC CASSRGQWTNYGYTF
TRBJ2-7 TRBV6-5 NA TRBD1 TGTGCCAGCAGGGACAGGACTTACGAGCAGTACTTC CASRDRTYEQYF
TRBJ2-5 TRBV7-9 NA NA TGTGCCAGCAGCTGGCAGACAGGAGGCCGGGTGGCCCAGTACTTC CASSWQTGGRVAQYF
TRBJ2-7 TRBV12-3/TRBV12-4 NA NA TGTGCCAGCAGTTTGGGGATTAGACTAGGGCAGTACTTC CASSLGIRLGQYF